By share, the clone carrying this T cell receptor (beta chain) ranks as large. Its cognate antigen is unknown. Four subsets defined by PD-1 and/or TIGIT were sorted from live CD3+CD8+TCRalphabeta+ cells. Each library started from about 15 ng of total RNA using the QIAseq Immune Repertoire TCR panel. TCRdb analysed the reads with MiXCR anew, one entry per CDR3 protein. There are roughly 210 distinct CDR3 sequences in the sample; approximately 12% occur only once, and around a third lies in the top ten. Germline V gives CDR1 MNHNS, CDR2 SASEGT. V was cut by 4 bases and J by 0 bases, with 13 bases left in between. The CDR3 loop spans 16 amino acids. This record comes from a study of circulating CD8 cells and anti-PD-1 response in melanoma. Study-wide results and caveats: Clonotype sharing was highest between DPOS and TIGIT subsets.

Sequenced here: CD8+ T cells from PBMCs, sampled at baseline or after one month of anti-PD-1 therapy (not recorded which). The TCR was taken from a human donor with melanoma. The gene calls are TRBV6-1 and TRBJ2-1; perhaps TRBD1 as D (6 bases). In nucleotides, the CDR3 is TGTGCCAGCAGTGTGGGACACCGAGGCTCCTACAATGAGCAGTTCTTC. Its translation is CASSVGHRGSYNEQFF.